This TCR beta chain was recovered during a study of cytomegalovirus exposure and HLA in healthy donors. Regarding the study as a whole: When a later analysis compared HLA-associated TCR beta chains with equally common others, the HLA-associated chains turned out to be more clonally expanded and to have lower generation probabilities. TCR beta sequences reportedly predicted most subjects' HLA-A and HLA-B alleles accurately.

The donors comprised healthy bone marrow donors. Vbeta (60) and Jbeta (13) primers were used in the PCR. Profiled with immunoSEQ multiplex PCR; TCRdb holds only in-frame clones, not every one. The top ten hold approximately 1.5% of the sample, which has some 80,000 clones, under 80% seen once. As for this clone: Its antigen is as yet unknown.

Germline CDR1 and CDR2: MDHEN and SYDVKM. The CDR3 extends over 17 amino acids. With 4 bases clipped from V and 6 bases from J, the junction kept 9 bases outside the gene matches. The sample taken for sequencing was PBMCs. The sequence was collected from a man aged 35-49 years in good health and CMV-seronegative. V usage is TRBV28 and J usage is TRBJ2-2, with 12 bases lining up with TRBD2. CDR3 amino acids: CASSSGRTSGIAGELFF. In DNA, the CDR3 is TGTGCCAGCAGTTCCGGTAGGACTAGCGGGATCGCCGGGGAGCTGTTTTTT. Supplemented by reference TRBV28 and TRBJ2-2, the full variable domain reads DVKVTQSSRYLVKRTGEKVFLECVQDMDHENMFWYRQDPGLGLRLIYFSYDVKMKEKGDIPEGYSVSREKKERFSLILESASTNQTSMYLCASSSGRTSGIAGELFFGEGSRLTVL.